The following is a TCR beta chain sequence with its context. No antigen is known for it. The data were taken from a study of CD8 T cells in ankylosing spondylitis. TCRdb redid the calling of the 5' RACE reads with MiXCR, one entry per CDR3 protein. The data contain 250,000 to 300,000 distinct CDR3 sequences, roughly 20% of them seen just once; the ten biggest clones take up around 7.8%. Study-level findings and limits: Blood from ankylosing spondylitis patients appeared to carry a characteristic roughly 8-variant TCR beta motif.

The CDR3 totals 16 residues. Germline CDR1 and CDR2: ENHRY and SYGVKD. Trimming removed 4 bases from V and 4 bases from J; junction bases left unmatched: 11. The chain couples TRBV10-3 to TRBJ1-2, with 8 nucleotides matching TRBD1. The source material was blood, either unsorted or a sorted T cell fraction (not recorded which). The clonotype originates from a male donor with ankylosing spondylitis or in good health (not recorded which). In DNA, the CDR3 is TGTGCCATCAGTGGGGGTCGAGGACAGGGAGTCTATGGCTACACCTTC. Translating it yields CAISGGRGQGVYGYTF.